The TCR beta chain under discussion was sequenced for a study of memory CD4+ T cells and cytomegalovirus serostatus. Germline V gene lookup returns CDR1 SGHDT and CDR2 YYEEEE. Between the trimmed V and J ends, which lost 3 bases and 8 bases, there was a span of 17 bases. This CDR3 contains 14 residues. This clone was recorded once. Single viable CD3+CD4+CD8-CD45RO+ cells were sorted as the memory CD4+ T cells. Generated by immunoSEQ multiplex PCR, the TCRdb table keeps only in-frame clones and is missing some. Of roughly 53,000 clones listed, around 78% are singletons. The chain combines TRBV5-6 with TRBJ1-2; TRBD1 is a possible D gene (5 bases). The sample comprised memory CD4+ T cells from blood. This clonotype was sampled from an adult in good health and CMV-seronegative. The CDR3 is CASSSLVGERGYTF. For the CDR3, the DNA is TGTGCCAGCAGCTCACTTGTGGGGGAACGAGGCTACACCTTC.